This passage covers 29 T cell receptor beta chains from one sample sequenced in a study of PD-1 blockade in classical Hodgkin lymphoma. Following autologous stem cell transplantation, relapse occurred in every patient, and exposure to brentuximab vedotin varied. Measured with immunoSEQ multiplex PCR; TCRdb has only the in-frame clones, and not every one. The sample lists about 50,000 clones; 88% were seen once. This material consisted of peripheral blood mononuclear cells (PBMCs), taken before the second cycle of nivolumab. These receptors were obtained from a human donor with classical Hodgkin lymphoma.

This clone was detected once. V usage is TRBV6-6 and J usage is TRBJ1-1; the D is unclear. V lost 2 bases and J lost 7, with 11 bases in between. There are 13 residues in the CDR3. The germline CDR1 and CDR2 sequences are MNHNY and SVGAGI (reference sequence). The CDR3 sequence: CASSYLAKDEAFF. The CDR3, as DNA: TGTGCCAGCAGTTACCTGGCGAAAGATGAAGCTTTCTTT.

The chain combines TRBV6-1 with TRBJ2-3; the match to TRBD1 covers 7 bases. V was clipped by 1 base and J by 0 bases; unmatched bases: 4. The germline CDR1 and CDR2 sequences are MNHNS and SASEGT. This CDR3 contains 16 residues. The CDR3 is CASSEVQGPSTDTQYF. The CDR3 DNA follows: TGTGCCAGCAGTGAAGTACAGGGGCCGAGCACAGATACGCAGTATTTT.

The chain links TRBV5-1 to TRBJ2-3; D is possibly TRBD2 (6 bases). Trimming pared 9 bases from V and 0 bases from J, leaving 17 bases between. CDR1 SGHRS and CDR2 YFSETQ come from the germline V gene. The CDR3 sequence is 15 residues long. The CDR3 coding sequence is TGCGCCACCGCCTCCGGAGGGTTCAGCACAGATACGCAGTATTTT. Protein: CATASGGFSTDTQYF.

The rearrangement uses TRBV7-8 and TRBJ2-3; a weak D match, TRBD2 (5 bases). The germline V gene encodes CDR1 SGHVS and CDR2 FQNEAQ. The ends were cut back, 0 bases at V and 3 bases at J, with 10 bases in the middle. CDR3 length: 15 residues. CDR3 DNA sequence: TGTGCCAGCAGCTTAGCGACGGGATATACAGATACGCAGTATTTT. Translating it yields CASSLATGYTDTQYF.

The genes are TRBV10-3 and TRBJ1-2; D gene ambiguous. CDR1 is ENHRY and CDR2 is SYGVKD in the germline V gene. This CDR3 region has 14 residues. With 0 bases removed from V and 7 bases from J, the gap between germline ends came to 12 bases. CDR3 DNA: TGTGCCATCAGTGAGTCTCCTCCGCCTCCTGGCTACACCTTC. This codes for CAISESPPPPGYTF.

The chain combines TRBV5-1 with TRBJ2-7; 7 positions match TRBD1. V shed 4 bases and J 2 bases; nucleotides not matched to a gene: 6. CDR1 and CDR2 (germline): SGHRS, YFSETQ. This CDR3 has 14 amino acids. The CDR3 coding sequence is TGCGCCAGCAGCCCGACAGGGCCTACCTACGAGCAGTACTTC. It is translated as CASSPTGPTYEQYF.

The chain employs TRBV5-1 and TRBJ2-1; 9 bases are a match to TRBD1. J lost 4 bases, V lost 7 bases, and 9 bases had no gene match. Germline-derived CDR1 and CDR2 are SGHRS and YFSETQ. This CDR3 is 15 amino acids long. CDR3 region: CASATGTGSYNEQFF. As DNA, the CDR3 is TGCGCCAGCGCGACCGGGACAGGGTCTTACAATGAGCAGTTCTTC.

This chain connects TRBV10-3 to TRBJ1-1; TRBD1 agrees at 8 bases. The V segment lost 6 bases and the J segment 2 bases; nucleotides outside the gene matches: 8. Germline V gene data show CDR1 as ENHRY and CDR2 as SYGVKD. The CDR3 is made up of 15 amino acids. CDR3 sequence reads: CAIRDLTGDNTEAFF. The CDR3 DNA reads TGTGCCATCAGGGACCTGACAGGGGACAACACTGAAGCTTTCTTT.

The rearrangement links TRBV7-8 to TRBJ1-2; 11 nucleotides match TRBD1. J gave up 13 bases and V 3 bases, and 7 bases lay outside the gene matches. The CDR3 length is 13 residues. Germline V gives CDR1 SGHVS, CDR2 FQNEAQ. The CDR3 DNA is TGTGCCAGCAGCTTCCCGGGACAGGGGGTTCCCACCTTC. This gives the protein CASSFPGQGVPTF.

V and J are TRBV4-2 and TRBJ1-5; D is possibly TRBD1 (5 bases). Trimming took 4 bases from V and 9 from J, leaving 16 bases between them. CDR3 size: 14 residues. CDR1 is LGHNA, CDR2 YNFKEQ, per germline. In DNA form, the CDR3 reads TGTGCCAGCAGCCCAGACAGCACTCAAGGGCCCCAGCATTTT. Translation gives CASSPDSTQGPQHF.

The rearrangement links TRBV7-9 to TRBJ1-6; no clear D. The V end was cut by 2 bases, the J end by 7 bases, with 9 bases between. The CDR3 extends over 14 amino acids. Germline lookup yields CDR1 SEHNR and CDR2 FQNEAQ (reference sequence). CDR3 sequence reads: CASSLSGSNSPLHF. In nucleotides, the CDR3 is TGTGCCAGCAGCTTATCCGGGTCGAATTCACCCCTCCACTTT.

The J gene is TRBJ2-2, the V gene TRBV5-1; 12 bases match TRBD2. Germline loops: CDR1 SGHRS, CDR2 YFSETQ. The CDR3 extends over 18 amino acids. Trimming removed 3 bases from V and 0 bases from J; junction bases left unmatched: 6. The CDR3 is CASSSLAGGLANTGELFF. The CDR3 DNA sequence: TGCGCCAGCAGCTCACTAGCGGGGGGCCTCGCGAACACCGGGGAGCTGTTTTTT.

V is TRBV7-8 and J is TRBJ2-4; possibly TRBD1 for D (8 bases). The CDR3 consists of 13 residues. V was shortened by 5 bases and J by 13 bases, with 18 bases between the two germline ends. Germline V gives CDR1 SGHVS, CDR2 FQNEAQ. Here the CDR3 DNA reads TGTGCCAGCAGCCTCGACAGGGGAGGGCCACAGTACTTC. It translates to CASSLDRGGPQYF. Combining the CDR3 with reference TRBV7-8 and TRBJ2-4 gives the whole variable domain GAGVSQSPRYKVAKRGQDVALRCDPISGHVSLFWYQQALGQGPEFLTYFQNEAQLDKSGLPSDRFFAERPEGSVSTLKIQRTQQEDSAVYLCASSLDRGGPQYFGAGTRLSVL.

V gene TRBV5-6 combines with J gene TRBJ2-3; 8 positions match TRBD2. The J segment lost 4 bases and the V segment lost 7 bases, leaving 14 bases of the junction unmatched. The CDR3 has 16 amino acids. Germline lookup yields CDR1 SGHDT and CDR2 YYEEEE. The CDR3 loop reads CASLTAAGGPSDTQYF. The DNA for the CDR3 is TGTGCCAGCCTCACTGCTGCGGGGGGACCCTCAGATACGCAGTATTTT.

The chain has TRBV18 and TRBJ1-6; 8 positions match TRBD1. V was clipped by 6 bases and J by 0 bases; unmatched bases: 16. Germline V CDR1 and CDR2: KGHSH, LQKENI. CDR3 length: 20 residues. CDR3 DNA sequence: TGTGCCAGCTCTTCGACAGGGGAGTCTGGCAGGAGCTCCTATAATTCACCCCTCCACTTT. This encodes CASSSTGESGRSSYNSPLHF.

The rearrangement links TRBV5-1 to TRBJ1-4; 7 bases are a match to TRBD1. Losses at the gene ends were 6 bases for V and 8 bases for J; bases not matched to a gene: 7. CDR3 size: 13 residues. The germline CDR1 and CDR2 sequences are SGHRS and YFSETQ. The CDR3 reads CASKQGSREKLFF. DNA of the CDR3: TGCGCCAGCAAACAGGGGAGCAGGGAAAAACTGTTTTTT.

V is TRBV30 and J is TRBJ2-7; D remains ambiguous. The CDR3 contains 13 residues. V lost 2 bases and J lost 6, with 14 bases in between. CDR1 GTSNPN and CDR2 SVGIG come from the germline V gene (reference sequence). The CDR3 loop is CAWSLTRTLEQYF. The CDR3 DNA reads as TGTGCCTGGAGTCTTACCAGGACCCTCGAGCAGTACTTC.

The chain links TRBV5-5 to TRBJ1-4; D ambiguous. Germline assignment: CDR1 SGHKS and CDR2 YYEKEE (reference sequence). CDR3 length: 16 amino acids. V was trimmed by 4 bases and J by 7 bases, leaving 20 bases between them. The CDR3 loop is CASSLRPNVDGEKLFF. The CDR3 coding sequence is TGTGCCAGCAGCCTCCGGCCGAACGTGGATGGTGAAAAACTGTTTTTT.

The chain couples TRBV28 to TRBJ2-5, with D unresolved. The length of the CDR3 is 12 residues. The V and J ends lost 9 bases and 2 bases respectively, with 10 bases between them. The germline V gene encodes CDR1 MDHEN and CDR2 SYDVKM. This CDR3 reads CASRRSQETQYF. CDR3 DNA sequence: TGTGCCAGTCGACGGAGTCAAGAGACCCAGTACTTC. The complete variable domain, with remaining parts taken from reference TRBV28 and TRBJ2-5, reads DVKVTQSSRYLVKRTGEKVFLECVQDMDHENMFWYRQDPGLGLRLIYFSYDVKMKEKGDIPEGYSVSREKKERFSLILESASTNQTSMYLCASRRSQETQYFGPGTRLLVL.

J is TRBJ2-3 and V is TRBV29-1; TRBD2 is a possible D gene (7 bases). Trimming cost V 1 base and J 8 bases, with 22 bases left between them. Germline-derived CDR1 and CDR2 are SQVTM and ANQGSEA. CDR3 length: 16 residues. The CDR3 loop reads CSVEGVGGLPPGTQYF. DNA for the CDR3: TGCAGCGTTGAAGGGGTGGGGGGGCTCCCGCCAGGTACGCAGTATTTT.

The chain combines TRBV5-1 with TRBJ2-5; 8 nucleotides match TRBD2. This CDR3 contains 13 residues. The junction had 5 bases not matched to a gene; V was cut back by 5 bases and J by 5 bases. Germline CDR1 and CDR2: SGHRS and YFSETQ. CDR3 loop: CASRTAGVETQYF. CDR3 nucleotides: TGCGCCAGCAGGACAGCGGGAGTGGAGACCCAGTACTTC.

This clone was seen a few times. The chain joins TRBV30 to TRBJ1-6; a weak D match, TRBD1 (5 bases). Trimming took off 3 bases at V and 5 bases at J, with 14 bases between the two ends. This CDR3 is built from 15 residues. From germline, CDR1 is GTSNPN and CDR2 SVGIG (reference sequence). The CDR3 nucleotides are TGTGCCTGGAGAAGTCGGGGACGGGATAATTCACCCCTCCACTTT. Its translation is CAWRSRGRDNSPLHF.

V usage is TRBV19 and J usage is TRBJ2-3, with 9 bases identical to TRBD2. The CDR3 covers 16 residues. CDR1 and CDR2 from the germline V gene are LNHDA and SQIVND (reference sequence). After removal of 3 bases from V and 1 base from J, the junction contained 5 bases not matched to a gene. The CDR3 loop reads CASSIYASGGTDTQYF. The DNA of the CDR3 is TGTGCCAGTAGTATTTACGCTAGCGGGGGCACAGATACGCAGTATTTT. The full variable domain, in which reference TRBV19 and TRBJ2-3 provide the parts outside the CDR3, is DGGITQSPKYLFRKEGQNVTLSCEQNLNHDAMYWYRQDPGQGLRLIYYSQIVNDFQKGDIAEGYSVSREKKESFPLTVTSAQKNPTAFYLCASSIYASGGTDTQYFGPGTRLTVL.

This chain joins TRBV5-1 and TRBJ2-1; D perhaps matches TRBD2 (6 bases). This CDR3 is built from 14 residues. Trimming stripped 3 bases from V and 7 bases from J, with 14 bases between. Germline assignment: CDR1 SGHRS and CDR2 YFSETQ. The CDR3 sequence: CASSSPGLVNEQFF. In nucleotides, the CDR3 is TGCGCCAGCAGCTCACCGGGACTTGTTAATGAGCAGTTCTTC.

This clone was seen just once. The chain couples TRBV10-1 to TRBJ1-2; unclear D gene. Germline CDR1 is WNHNN and CDR2 is SYGVQD (reference sequence). The CDR3 extends over 14 amino acids. V was trimmed by 0 bases and J by 6 bases, leaving 11 bases between them. In DNA, the CDR3 is TGCGCCAGCAGTGAGTCTGGTAGACCGCATGGCTACACCTTC. Its translation: CASSESGRPHGYTF.

The gene calls are TRBV7-6 and TRBJ1-1; tentatively, D is TRBD1 (6 bases). The CDR3 covers 13 residues. Germline CDR1 SGHVS, CDR2 FNYEAQ. V gave up 5 bases and J gave up 4 bases, with 11 bases separating them. CDR3: CASSREGGTEAFF. In nucleotides, the CDR3 is TGTGCCAGCAGCCGAGAGGGGGGCACTGAAGCTTTCTTT.

The chain carries TRBV28 and TRBJ1-1; maybe TRBD1 (6 bases). Trimming took 7 bases from V and 1 from J, leaving 13 bases between them. Germline CDR1 and CDR2: MDHEN and SYDVKM. The CDR3 is 14 residues long. CDR3: CASIITGSNTEAFF. In nucleotides, the CDR3 is TGTGCCAGCATCATAACAGGGTCGAACACTGAAGCTTTCTTT.

The chain uses TRBV11-3 and TRBJ1-1, with D perhaps matching TRBD1 (6 bases). The V end was cut by 4 bases, the J end by 1 base, with 7 bases between. The CDR3 contains 13 residues. Germline lookup yields CDR1 SGHNT and CDR2 YENEEA. The CDR3 loop reads CASSSQGNTEAFF. CDR3 bases: TGTGCCAGCAGCTCACAGGGGAACACTGAAGCTTTCTTT.

The V and J genes are TRBV11-2 and TRBJ2-5; D gene unclear. This CDR3 spans 17 amino acids. V was cut by 0 bases and J by 2 bases, with 16 bases left in between. Germline values: CDR1 SGHAT, CDR2 FQNNGV. The CDR3 spells CASSLDPRLGRQETQYF. In nucleotides, the CDR3 is TGTGCCAGCAGCTTAGACCCCAGGCTAGGTCGGCAAGAGACCCAGTACTTC.